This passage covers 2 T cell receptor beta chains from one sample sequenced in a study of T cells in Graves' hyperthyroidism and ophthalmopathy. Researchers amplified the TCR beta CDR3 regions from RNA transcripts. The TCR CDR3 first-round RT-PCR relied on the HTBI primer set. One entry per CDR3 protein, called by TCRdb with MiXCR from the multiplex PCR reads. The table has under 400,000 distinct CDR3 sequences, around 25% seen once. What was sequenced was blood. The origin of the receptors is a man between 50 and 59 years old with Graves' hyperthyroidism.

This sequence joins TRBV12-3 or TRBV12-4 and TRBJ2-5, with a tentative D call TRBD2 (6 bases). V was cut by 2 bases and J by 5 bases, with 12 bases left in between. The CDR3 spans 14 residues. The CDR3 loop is CASSLPGGGETQYF. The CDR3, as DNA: TGTGCCAGCAGTTTACCCGGGGGAGGTGAGACCCAGTACTTC.

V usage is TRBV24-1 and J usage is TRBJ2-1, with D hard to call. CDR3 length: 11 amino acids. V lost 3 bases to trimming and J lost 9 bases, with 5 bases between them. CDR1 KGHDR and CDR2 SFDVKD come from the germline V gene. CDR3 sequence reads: CATSDGREQFF. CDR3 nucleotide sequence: TGTGCCACCAGTGATGGTCGTGAGCAGTTCTTC.